In this sample, the clone carrying this T cell receptor (beta chain) turned up once. Its antigen is not known. The V and J ends lost 0 bases and 3 bases respectively, with 14 bases between them. Per the germline V gene, CDR1 is GTSNPN and CDR2 is SVGIG (reference sequence). The CDR3 contains 15 residues. The data derive from a study of cytomegalovirus exposure and HLA in healthy donors. The overall study: Some 85 million unique TCRs, all from HLA-typed donors, were included in an early release of the data. Study-level points and caveats: Compared with the approximately 680-donor mean, an Asian-associated ancestry cluster reportedly had fewer N-insertions, according to a later analysis. Later analysis found that TCR beta chains associated with HLA were more clonally expanded than other, equally common chains.

Primers for the PCR totalled 60 Vbeta and 13 Jbeta. The data were produced by immunoSEQ multiplex PCR, yet TCRdb's version contains in-frame clones alone and is incomplete. Here the sample spans around 120,000 clones, roughly 80% being singletons. Sequenced: PBMCs. The sequence came from a man aged 50-60 years in good health and CMV-seropositive. V and J are TRBV30 and TRBJ1-1; D is perhaps TRBD1 (6 bases). The CDR3 region is CAWSVRDRWDTEAFF. For the CDR3, the DNA is TGTGCCTGGAGTGTACGAGACAGGTGGGACACTGAAGCTTTCTTT.